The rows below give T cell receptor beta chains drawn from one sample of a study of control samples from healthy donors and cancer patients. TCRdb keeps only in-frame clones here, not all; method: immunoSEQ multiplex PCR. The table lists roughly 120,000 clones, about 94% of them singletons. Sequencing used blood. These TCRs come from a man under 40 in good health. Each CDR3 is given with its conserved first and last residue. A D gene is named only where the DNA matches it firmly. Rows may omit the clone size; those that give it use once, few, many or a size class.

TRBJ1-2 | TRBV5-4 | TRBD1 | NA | CASRTPGQSFNTF | TGTGCCAGCAGAACCCCGGGACAGAGCTTTAACACCTTC
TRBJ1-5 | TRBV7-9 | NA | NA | CASSRDGNQPQHF | TGTGCCAGCAGCCGGGACGGTAATCAGCCCCAGCATTTT
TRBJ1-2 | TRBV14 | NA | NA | CASSQDRASRYGYTF | TGTGCCAGCAGCCAAGACAGGGCTTCCCGCTATGGCTACACCTTC
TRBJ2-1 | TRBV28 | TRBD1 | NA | CASSRQGVNNEQFF | TGTGCCAGCAGTCGACAGGGGGTTAACAATGAGCAGTTCTTC
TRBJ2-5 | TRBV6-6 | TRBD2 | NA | CASTYSGGGTQYF | TGTGCCAGCACCTATAGCGGGGGAGGGACCCAGTACTTC
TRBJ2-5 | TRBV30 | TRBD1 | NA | CAWSTHRGQETQYF | TGTGCCTGGAGTACCCACAGGGGTCAGGAGACCCAGTACTTC
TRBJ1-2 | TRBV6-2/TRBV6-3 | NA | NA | CASSRLGANYGYTF | TGTGCCAGCAGTCGTCTCGGGGCTAACTATGGCTACACCTTC
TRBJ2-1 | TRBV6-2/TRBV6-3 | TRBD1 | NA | CASSYARQGRGEQFF | TGTGCCAGCAGTTACGCACGACAGGGGCGGGGTGAGCAGTTCTTC
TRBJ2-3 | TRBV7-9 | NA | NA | CASSLLQVHGQDTQYF | TGTGCCAGCAGCTTACTCCAGGTCCATGGACAAGATACGCAGTATTTT
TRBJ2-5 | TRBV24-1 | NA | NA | CATSDFPRVPQETQYF | TGTGCCACCAGTGATTTTCCCCGGGTTCCCCAAGAGACCCAGTACTTC
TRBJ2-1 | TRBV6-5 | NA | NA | CASTALRAHYNEQFF | TGTGCCAGCACCGCTTTAAGGGCCCACTACAATGAGCAGTTCTTC
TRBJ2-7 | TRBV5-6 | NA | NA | CASSPGRSYEQYF | TGTGCCAGCAGCCCGGGACGGAGCTACGAGCAGTACTTC
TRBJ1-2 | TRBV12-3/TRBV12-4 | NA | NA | CASSLVMLGRTF | TGTGCCAGCAGTTTAGTAATGCTGGGAAGGACCTTC
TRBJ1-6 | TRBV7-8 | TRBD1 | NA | CASSPTGGNYNSPLHF | TGTGCCAGCAGCCCGACAGGGGGAAACTATAATTCACCCCTCCACTTT
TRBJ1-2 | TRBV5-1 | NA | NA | CASSMDGYGYTF | TGCGCCAGCAGCATGGACGGCTATGGCTACACCTTC
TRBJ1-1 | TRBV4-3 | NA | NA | CASSPLRGGEAFF | TGCGCCAGCAGCCCTCTTCGCGGGGGCGAAGCTTTCTTT
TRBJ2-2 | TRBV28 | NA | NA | CASSFSGSTGELFF | TGTGCCAGCAGTTTTTCAGGGTCCACCGGGGAGCTGTTTTTT
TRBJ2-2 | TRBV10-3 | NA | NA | CAISESASTGELFF | TGTGCCATCAGTGAGTCAGCCAGCACCGGGGAGCTGTTTTTT
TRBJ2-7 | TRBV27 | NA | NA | CASRARYEQYF | TGTGCCAGCAGGGCACGGTACGAGCAGTACTTC
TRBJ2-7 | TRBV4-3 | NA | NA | CASSQEATSSLYEQYF | TGCGCCAGCAGCCAAGAAGCCACTAGCAGCCTCTACGAGCAGTACTTC
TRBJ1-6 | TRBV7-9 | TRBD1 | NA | CASSWGDRVDSPLHF | TGTGCCAGCAGCTGGGGGGACAGGGTTGATTCACCCCTCCACTTT
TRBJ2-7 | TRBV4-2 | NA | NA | CASSQVRLGVEQYF | TGTGCCAGCAGCCAAGTCCGTCTTGGGGTCGAGCAGTACTTC
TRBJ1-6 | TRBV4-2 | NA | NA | CASSDSSQETAPLHF | TGTGCCAGCAGCGATTCCTCCCAGGAAACCGCACCCCTCCACTTT
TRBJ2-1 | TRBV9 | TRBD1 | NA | CASSPGTGEQFF | TGTGCCAGCAGCCCCGGGACAGGAGAGCAGTTCTTC
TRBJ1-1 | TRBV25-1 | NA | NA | CASSESPVGPTEAFF | TGTGCCAGCAGTGAATCCCCGGTCGGCCCCACTGAAGCTTTCTTT
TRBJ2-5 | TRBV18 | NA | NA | CASSPGGREPPQYF | TGTGCCAGCTCACCAGGGGGCAGGGAACCCCCCCAGTACTTC
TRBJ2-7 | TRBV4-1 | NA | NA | CASSQGSYEQYF | TGCGCCAGCAGCCAAGGATCCTACGAGCAGTACTTC
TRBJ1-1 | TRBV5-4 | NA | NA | CASSSRASWEAEAFF | TGTGCCAGCAGCTCCCGGGCTTCTTGGGAAGCTGAAGCTTTCTTT
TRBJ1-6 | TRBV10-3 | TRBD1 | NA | CAISEPGQGSPLHF | TGTGCCATCAGTGAGCCGGGACAGGGGTCACCCCTCCACTTT
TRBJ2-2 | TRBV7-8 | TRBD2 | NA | CASSLVAGPPNTGELFF | TGTGCCAGCAGCTTAGTAGCGGGGCCTCCGAACACCGGGGAGCTGTTTTTT
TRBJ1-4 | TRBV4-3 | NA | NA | CASSQRTADNEKLFF | TGCGCCAGCAGCCAAAGGACGGCGGATAATGAAAAACTGTTTTTT
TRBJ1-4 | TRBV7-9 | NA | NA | CASSLRFDGTQNEKLFF | TGTGCCAGCAGCTTAAGGTTCGATGGGACACAGAATGAAAAACTGTTTTTT
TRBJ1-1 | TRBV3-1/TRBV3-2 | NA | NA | CASSQFGAAEAFF | TGTGCCAGCAGCCAATTTGGGGCAGCTGAAGCTTTCTTT
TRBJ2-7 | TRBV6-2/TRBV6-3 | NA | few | CASSYDTNYEQYF | TGTGCCAGCAGTTACGACACCAATTACGAGCAGTACTTC
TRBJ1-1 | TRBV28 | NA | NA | CASSSHRLGSTEAFF | TGTGCCAGCAGTTCCCACCGGTTAGGGAGCACTGAAGCTTTCTTT
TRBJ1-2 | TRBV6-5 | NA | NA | CASSYAGYGYTF | TGTGCCAGCAGTTACGCAGGCTATGGCTACACCTTC
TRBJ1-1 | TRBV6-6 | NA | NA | CASSYSQTAGTEAFF | TGTGCCAGCAGTTACTCACAGACGGCTGGCACTGAAGCTTTCTTT
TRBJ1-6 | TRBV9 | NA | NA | CASSTTGNSPLHF | TGTGCCAGCAGTACCACAGGGAATTCACCCCTCCACTTT
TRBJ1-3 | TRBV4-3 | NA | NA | CASSQERGNTIYF | TGCGCCAGCAGCCAAGAGAGGGGAAACACCATATATTTT
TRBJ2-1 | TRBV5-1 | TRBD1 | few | CASSLAIGQGVNEQFF | TGCGCCAGCAGCTTGGCCATTGGACAGGGGGTCAATGAGCAGTTCTTC
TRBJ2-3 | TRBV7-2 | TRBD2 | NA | CASSADSGGTDTQYF | TGTGCCAGCAGCGCCGACAGCGGGGGAACAGATACGCAGTATTTT
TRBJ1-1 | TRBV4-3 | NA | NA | CASSQESEGWTEAFF | TGCGCCAGCAGCCAAGAGTCGGAGGGGTGGACTGAAGCTTTCTTT
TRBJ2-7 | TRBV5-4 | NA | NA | CASRNSPNYEQYF | TGTGCCAGCAGAAACAGCCCAAACTACGAGCAGTACTTC
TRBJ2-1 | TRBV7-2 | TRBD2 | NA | CASSFRLAAIRNEQFF | TGTGCCAGCAGCTTCCGACTAGCGGCAATCAGAAATGAGCAGTTCTTC
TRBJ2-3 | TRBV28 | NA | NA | CASSLGRNTDTQYF | TGTGCCAGCAGTTTAGGCAGGAACACAGATACGCAGTATTTT
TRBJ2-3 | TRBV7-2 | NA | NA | CASSSTSTDTQYF | TGTGCCAGCAGCTCTACTAGCACAGATACGCAGTATTTT
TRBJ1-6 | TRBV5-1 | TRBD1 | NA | CASSSTRNRGWGSPLHF | TGCGCCAGCAGCTCGACTCGGAACAGGGGCTGGGGTTCACCCCTCCACTTT
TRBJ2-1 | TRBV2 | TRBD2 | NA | CASRGLADEQFF | TGTGCCAGCAGAGGACTAGCGGATGAGCAGTTCTTC
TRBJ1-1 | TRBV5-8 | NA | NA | CASSLVGGGDTEAFF | TGTGCCAGCAGCTTGGTCGGGGGGGGTGACACTGAAGCTTTCTTT
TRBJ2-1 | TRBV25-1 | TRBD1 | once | CASSGSRGQRNEQFF | TGTGCCAGCAGTGGGTCCAGGGGGCAGCGGAATGAGCAGTTCTTC
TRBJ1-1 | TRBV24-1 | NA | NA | CATSDGDEAFF | TGTGCCACCAGTGACGGGGATGAAGCTTTCTTT
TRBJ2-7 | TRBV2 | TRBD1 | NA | CASGPGQGSYEQYF | TGTGCCAGCGGGCCGGGACAGGGATCCTACGAGCAGTACTTC
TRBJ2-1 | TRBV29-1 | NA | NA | CSVPTPPWGEQFF | TGCAGCGTCCCGACCCCCCCCTGGGGTGAGCAGTTCTTC
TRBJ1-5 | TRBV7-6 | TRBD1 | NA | CASSLRPGTGKGNQPQHF | TGTGCCAGCAGCCTACGTCCCGGGACAGGGAAAGGCAATCAGCCCCAGCATTTT
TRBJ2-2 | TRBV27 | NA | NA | CASSLLLGELFF | TGTGCCAGCAGTTTACTGCTCGGGGAGCTGTTTTTT
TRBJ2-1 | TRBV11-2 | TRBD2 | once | CASSAILEGLGGDEQFF | TGTGCCAGCAGCGCGATCTTGGAGGGACTAGGCGGGGATGAGCAGTTCTTC
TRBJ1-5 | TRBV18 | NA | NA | CASSQTAPRNQPQHF | TGTGCCAGCTCACAGACTGCACCCCGCAATCAGCCCCAGCATTTT
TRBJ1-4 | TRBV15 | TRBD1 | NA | CATSREGQATNEKLFF | TGTGCCACCAGCAGAGAGGGACAGGCAACTAATGAAAAACTGTTTTTT
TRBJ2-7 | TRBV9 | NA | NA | CASSVVPGDEQYF | TGTGCCAGCAGCGTAGTCCCAGGGGACGAGCAGTACTTC
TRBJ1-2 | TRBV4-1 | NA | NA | CASRQGLANYGYTF | TGCGCCAGCAGGCAGGGATTAGCTAACTATGGCTACACCTTC